The clone carrying this TCR beta chain has just a few counts. Its specificity is unknown. These data are taken from a study of beta chain features in type 1 diabetes. Study context: Similarity in age, gender and cell yields was seen between patients and healthy donors.

The whole isolated RNA underwent reverse transcription, so sequencing captured expressed TCRB transcripts. Read counts averaged roughly 3.7 million for samples of naive, central memory and regulatory T cells. Produced via immunoSEQ multiplex PCR; TCRdb's table is partial and in-frame only. The table lists some 140,000 clones, 7.5% to 9.5% of them singletons. This CDR3 spans 12 amino acids. The ends lost 6 bases at V and 4 bases at J; junction bases unmatched: 1. CDR1 and CDR2 (germline): SNHLY, FYNNEI. Study-level findings and limits: Shortening that was moderate but significant affected the TCRB CDR3s of Type 1 diabetes patients in all four CD4+ subsets. The study found fewer insertions and more deletions at VDJ junctions in type 1 diabetes patients.

This chain uses TRBV2 with TRBJ1-1; 8 bases are a match to TRBD1. This TCR came from a man younger than 40 with type 1 diabetes. Source material: central memory CD4+ T cells from blood. The CDR3: CASRTGGTEAFF. CDR3 DNA: TGTGCCAGCAGAACAGGGGGCACTGAAGCTTTCTTT.